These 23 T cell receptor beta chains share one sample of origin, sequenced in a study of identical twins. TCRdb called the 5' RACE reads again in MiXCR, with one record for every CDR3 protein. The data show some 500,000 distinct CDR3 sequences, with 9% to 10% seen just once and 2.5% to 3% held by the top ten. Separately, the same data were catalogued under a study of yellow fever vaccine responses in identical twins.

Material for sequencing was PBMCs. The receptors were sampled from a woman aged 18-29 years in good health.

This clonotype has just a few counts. The CDR3 DNA reads TGTGCCAGCAGCTTAGTCGGGACAGGGACTCGTCCATTGAACACCGGGGAGCTGTTTTTT. Protein: CASSLVGTGTRPLNTGELFF. The rearrangement joins TRBV13 to TRBJ2-2; 9 bases map to TRBD1. This CDR3 is 20 amino acids long. Germline V gene data show CDR1 as PRHDT and CDR2 as FYEKMQ (reference sequence). J was trimmed by 1 base and V by 1 base; bases with no gene match: 13.

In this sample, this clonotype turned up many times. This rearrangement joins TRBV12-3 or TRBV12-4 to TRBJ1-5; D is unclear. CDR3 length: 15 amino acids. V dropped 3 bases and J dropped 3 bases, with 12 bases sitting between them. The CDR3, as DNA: TGTGCCAGCAGTTTCATTGGGAAGGACAATCAGCCCCAGCATTTT. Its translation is CASSFIGKDNQPQHF.

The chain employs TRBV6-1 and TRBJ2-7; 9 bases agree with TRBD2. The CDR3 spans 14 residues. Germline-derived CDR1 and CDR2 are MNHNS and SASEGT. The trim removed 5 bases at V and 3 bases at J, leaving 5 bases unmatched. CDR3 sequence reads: CASSPGTSLYEQYF. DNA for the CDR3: TGTGCCAGCAGTCCCGGGACTAGCCTCTACGAGCAGTACTTC.

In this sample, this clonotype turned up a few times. The CDR3 sequence is CASSLDFEVLGNEQFF. The CDR3, as DNA: TGCGCCAGCAGCTTGGATTTTGAGGTCCTGGGCAATGAGCAGTTCTTC. V gene TRBV5-1 combines with J gene TRBJ2-1; D unresolved. Germline V gene sequence: CDR1 SGHRS, CDR2 YFSETQ. The V end was cut by 0 bases, the J end by 6 bases, with 16 bases between. The CDR3 is 16 amino acids.

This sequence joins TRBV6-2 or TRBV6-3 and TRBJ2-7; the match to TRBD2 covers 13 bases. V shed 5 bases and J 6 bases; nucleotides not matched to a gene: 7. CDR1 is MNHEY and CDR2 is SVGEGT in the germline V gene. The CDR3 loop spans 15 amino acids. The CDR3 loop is CASSPGLAGVAEQYF. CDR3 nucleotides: TGTGCCAGCAGTCCCGGACTAGCGGGAGTTGCCGAGCAGTACTTC.

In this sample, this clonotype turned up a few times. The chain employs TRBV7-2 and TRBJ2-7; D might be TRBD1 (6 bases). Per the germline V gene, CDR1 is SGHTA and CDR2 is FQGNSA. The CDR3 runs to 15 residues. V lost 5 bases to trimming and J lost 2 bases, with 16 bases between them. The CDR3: CASSPVSRGTYEQYF. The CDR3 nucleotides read TGTGCCAGCAGCCCTGTTAGTAGGGGGACCTACGAGCAGTACTTC.

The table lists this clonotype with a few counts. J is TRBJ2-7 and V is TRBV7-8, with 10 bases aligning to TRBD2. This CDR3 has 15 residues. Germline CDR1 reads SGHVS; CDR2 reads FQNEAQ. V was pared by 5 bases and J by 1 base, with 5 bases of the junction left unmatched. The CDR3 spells CASSTSGIWSYEQYF. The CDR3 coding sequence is TGTGCCAGCAGCACTAGCGGGATTTGGTCCTACGAGCAGTACTTC.

The CDR3, as DNA: TGCAGCGTTGTGCGGGCCCAGGCCGAAGAGACCCAGTACTTC. Translation: CSVVRAQAEETQYF. This chain connects TRBV29-1 to TRBJ2-5; D is possibly TRBD2 (5 bases). Trimming took off 4 bases at V and 3 bases at J, with 15 bases between the two ends. Germline V CDR1 and CDR2: SQVTM, ANQGSEA. The CDR3 has 14 residues.

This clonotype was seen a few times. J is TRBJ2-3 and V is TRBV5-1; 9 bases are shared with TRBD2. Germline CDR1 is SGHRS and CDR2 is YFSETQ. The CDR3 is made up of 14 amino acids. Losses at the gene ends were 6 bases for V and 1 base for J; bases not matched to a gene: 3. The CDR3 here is CASNRLAGTDTQYF. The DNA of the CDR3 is TGCGCCAGCAACAGACTAGCGGGCACAGATACGCAGTATTTT.

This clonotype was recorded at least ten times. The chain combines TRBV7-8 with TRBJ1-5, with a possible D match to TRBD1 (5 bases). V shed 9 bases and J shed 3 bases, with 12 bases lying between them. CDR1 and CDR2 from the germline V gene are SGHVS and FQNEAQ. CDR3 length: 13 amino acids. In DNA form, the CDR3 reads TGTGCCAGTGGCGGGACGGACAATCAGCCCCAGCATTTT. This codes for CASGGTDNQPQHF.

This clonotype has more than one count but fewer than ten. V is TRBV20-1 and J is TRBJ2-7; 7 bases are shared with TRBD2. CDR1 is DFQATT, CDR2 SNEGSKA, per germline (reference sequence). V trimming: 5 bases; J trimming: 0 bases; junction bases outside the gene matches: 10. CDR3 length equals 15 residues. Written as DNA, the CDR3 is TGCAGTGCTCCACAAAGCGGGACTAACTCCTACGAGCAGTACTTC. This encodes CSAPQSGTNSYEQYF.

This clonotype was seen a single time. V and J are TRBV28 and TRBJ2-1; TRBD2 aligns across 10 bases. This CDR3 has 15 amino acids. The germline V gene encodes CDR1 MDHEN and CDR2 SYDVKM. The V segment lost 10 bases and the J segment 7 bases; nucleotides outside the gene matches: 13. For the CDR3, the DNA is TGTGCCACCAAGGAGGTCAGCGGGGGGGGGAATGAGCAGTTCTTC. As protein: CATKEVSGGGNEQFF.

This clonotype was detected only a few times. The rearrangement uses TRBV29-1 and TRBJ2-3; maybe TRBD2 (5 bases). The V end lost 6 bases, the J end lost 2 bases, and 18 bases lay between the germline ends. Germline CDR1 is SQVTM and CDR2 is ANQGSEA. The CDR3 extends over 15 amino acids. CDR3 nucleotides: TGCAGCGTCGTTTACATGACGGGAATCACAGATACGCAGTATTTT. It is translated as CSVVYMTGITDTQYF.

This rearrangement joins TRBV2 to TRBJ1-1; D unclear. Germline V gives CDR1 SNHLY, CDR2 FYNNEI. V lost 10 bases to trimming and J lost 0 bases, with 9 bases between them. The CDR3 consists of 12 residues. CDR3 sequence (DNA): TGTGCCACGGGGTTGGTGAACACTGAAGCTTTCTTT. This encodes CATGLVNTEAFF.

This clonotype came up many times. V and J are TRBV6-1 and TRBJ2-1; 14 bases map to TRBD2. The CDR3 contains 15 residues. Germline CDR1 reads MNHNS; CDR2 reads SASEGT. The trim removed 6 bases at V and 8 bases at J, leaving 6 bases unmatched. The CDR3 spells CASRLGLAGDDEQFF. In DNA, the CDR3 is TGTGCCAGCAGATTGGGACTAGCGGGAGACGATGAGCAGTTCTTC.

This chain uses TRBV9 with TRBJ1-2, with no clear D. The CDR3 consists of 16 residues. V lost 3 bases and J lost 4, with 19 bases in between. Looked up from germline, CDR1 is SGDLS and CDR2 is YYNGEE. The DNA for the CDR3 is TGTGCCAGCAGCGGTCCCGGGAAGCAAGACCCCTATGGCTACACCTTC. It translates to CASSGPGKQDPYGYTF.

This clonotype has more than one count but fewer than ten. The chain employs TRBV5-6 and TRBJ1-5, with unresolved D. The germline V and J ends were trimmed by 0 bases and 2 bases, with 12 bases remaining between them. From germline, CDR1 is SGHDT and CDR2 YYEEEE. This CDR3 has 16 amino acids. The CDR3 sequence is CASSLVGEGGNQPQHF. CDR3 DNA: TGTGCCAGCAGCTTGGTTGGGGAAGGTGGCAATCAGCCCCAGCATTTT.

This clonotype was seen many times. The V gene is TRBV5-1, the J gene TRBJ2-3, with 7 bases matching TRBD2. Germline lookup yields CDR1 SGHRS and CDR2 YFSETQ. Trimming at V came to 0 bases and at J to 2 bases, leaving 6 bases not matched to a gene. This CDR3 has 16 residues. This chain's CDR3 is CASSLGTSLITDTQYF. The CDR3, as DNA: TGCGCCAGCAGCTTGGGGACTAGTCTGATCACAGATACGCAGTATTTT. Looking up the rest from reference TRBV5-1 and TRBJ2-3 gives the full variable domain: KAGVTQTPRYLIKTRGQQVTLSCSPISGHRSVSWYQQTPGQGLQFLFEYFSETQRNKGNFPGRFSGRQFSNSRSEMNVSTLELGDSALYLCASSLGTSLITDTQYFGPGTRLTVL.

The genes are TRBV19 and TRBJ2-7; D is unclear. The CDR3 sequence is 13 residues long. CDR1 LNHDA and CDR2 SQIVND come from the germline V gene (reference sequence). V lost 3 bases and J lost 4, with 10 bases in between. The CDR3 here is CASSIRTFYEQYF. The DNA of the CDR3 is TGTGCCAGTAGTATCCGGACGTTTTACGAGCAGTACTTC.

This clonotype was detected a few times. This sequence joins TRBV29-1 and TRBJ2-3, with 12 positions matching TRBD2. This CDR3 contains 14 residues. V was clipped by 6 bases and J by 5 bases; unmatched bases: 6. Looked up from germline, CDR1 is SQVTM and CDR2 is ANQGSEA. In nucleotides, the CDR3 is TGCAGCGTCCGGACTAGCGGGGATATAGATACGCAGTATTTT. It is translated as CSVRTSGDIDTQYF.

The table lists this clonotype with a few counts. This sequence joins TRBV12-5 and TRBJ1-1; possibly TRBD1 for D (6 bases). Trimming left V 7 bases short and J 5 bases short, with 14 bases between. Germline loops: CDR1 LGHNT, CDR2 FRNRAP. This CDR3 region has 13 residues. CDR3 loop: CASAGGLGTEAFF. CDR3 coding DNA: TGTGCTAGTGCTGGGGGGCTGGGGACTGAAGCTTTCTTT.

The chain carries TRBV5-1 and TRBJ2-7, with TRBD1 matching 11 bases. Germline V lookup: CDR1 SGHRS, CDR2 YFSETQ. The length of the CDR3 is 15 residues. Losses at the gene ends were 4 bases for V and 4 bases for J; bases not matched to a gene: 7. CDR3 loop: CASSGAGTGGYEQYF. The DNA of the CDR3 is TGCGCCAGCAGCGGGGCCGGGACAGGGGGTTACGAGCAGTACTTC.

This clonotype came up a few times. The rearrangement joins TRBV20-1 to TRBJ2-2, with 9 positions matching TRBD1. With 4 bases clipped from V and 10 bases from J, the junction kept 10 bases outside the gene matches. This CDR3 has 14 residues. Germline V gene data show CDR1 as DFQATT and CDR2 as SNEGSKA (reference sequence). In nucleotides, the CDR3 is TGCAGTGCTACCCCAAGGACAGGGGAGGAGGAGCTGTTTTTT. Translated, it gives CSATPRTGEEELFF.